One and the same sample provided the 19 T cell receptor beta chains below, sequenced in a study of regulatory T cells in long-lasting Graves disease. Time point given: newly diagnosed GD, antithyroid drugs for less than 3 months. PBMC RNA served as the TCR library source. Through Arm-PCR of CDR3 regions and iRepertoire HTBI primers, TCR beta libraries were built. From the multiplex PCR reads, TCRdb called clonotypes with MiXCR, one entry per CDR3 protein. The table shows over 350,000 distinct CDR3 sequences, with about 15% occurring only once. The sample was also reused in another study, on T cells in Graves' hyperthyroidism and ophthalmopathy.

The starting material was peripheral blood mononuclear cells (PBMCs), obtained at new diagnosis, from a patient treated with antithyroid drugs. All receptors come from a woman aged 40 to 50 with Graves disease.

This clonotype was observed many times. The chain uses TRBV6-2 or TRBV6-3 and TRBJ2-1, with 8 bases matching TRBD2. The ends lost 2 bases at V and 8 bases at J; junction bases unmatched: 5. CDR1 is MNHEY, CDR2 SVGEGT, per germline. This CDR3 has 14 amino acids. The DNA of the CDR3 is TGTGCCAGCAGTTACCTCCAGACTAGCGATGAGCAGTTCTTC. This codes for CASSYLQTSDEQFF.

A remark on this clonotype: Being one base from a much bigger clone, this may be a read error. The chain couples TRBV5-4 to TRBJ2-3; D not certain. With 1 base removed from V and 4 bases from J, the gap between germline ends came to 13 bases. The CDR3 length is 15 residues. The germline V gene has CDR1 SGHNT and CDR2 YYREEE (reference sequence). CDR3 nucleotides: TGTGCCAGCAGCTTGAAACTTTTCGAGGCAGATACGCAGTATTTT. Protein: CASSLKLFEADTQYF.

In its sample, this clonotype was seen many times. This sequence joins TRBV20-1 and TRBJ2-5; 9 positions match TRBD2. J was trimmed by 5 bases and V by 2 bases; bases with no gene match: 9. Germline-derived CDR1 and CDR2 are DFQATT and SNEGSKA (reference sequence). The CDR3 is 15 residues long. CDR3 sequence: CSARRPSGRRETQYF. The DNA of the CDR3 is TGCAGTGCTAGACGGCCCAGCGGGAGGAGGGAGACCCAGTACTTC.

The chain recombines TRBV12-3 or TRBV12-4 with TRBJ1-1; 9 bases line up with TRBD1. CDR3 length: 14 residues. J was trimmed by 4 bases and V by 10 bases; bases with no gene match: 10. The CDR3 sequence: CATSRDRVVTEAFF. DNA for the CDR3: TGTGCCACCAGCCGGGACAGGGTGGTCACTGAAGCTTTCTTT.

With regard to this clonotype: Just one base apart from a much larger clone, this may be a read error. The gene calls are TRBV12-3 or TRBV12-4 and TRBJ2-2; a weak D match, TRBD1 (6 bases). The CDR3 consists of 15 residues. Trimming took off 5 bases at V and 3 bases at J, with 13 bases between the two ends. CDR3 region: CASSHRQEDTGELFF. The CDR3 DNA reads as TGTGCCAGCAGTCATCGACAGGAAGACACCGGGGAGCTGTTTTTT.

The chain has TRBV27 and TRBJ1-6; D is undetermined. The CDR3 length is 13 residues. The V gene's germline CDR1 is MNHEY and CDR2 SMNVEV (reference sequence). The V end was cut by 2 bases, the J end by 6 bases, with 5 bases between. The CDR3 sequence is CASSLIANSPLHF. CDR3 bases: TGTGCCAGCAGTTTAATAGCTAATTCACCCCTCCACTTT.

At least ten counts were recorded for this clonotype. This sequence joins TRBV11-3 and TRBJ2-5, with D uncertain. The CDR3 has 14 amino acids. V was trimmed by 5 bases and J by 2 bases, leaving 12 bases between them. In germline, CDR1 is SGHNT, CDR2 YENEEA. The CDR3 loop is CASSRTATQETQYF. CDR3 sequence (DNA): TGTGCCAGCAGCCGGACGGCCACACAAGAGACCCAGTACTTC.

This clonotype occurred a few times. V gene TRBV6-5 combines with J gene TRBJ2-3; 8 nucleotides match TRBD2. There are 17 residues in the CDR3. J lost 4 bases, V lost 0 bases, and 9 bases had no gene match. From germline, CDR1 is MNHEY and CDR2 SVGAGI. The CDR3 DNA follows: TGTGCCAGCAGTTACTCCCGTATGAGAGCGGGAGCAGATACGCAGTATTTT. Translated, it gives CASSYSRMRAGADTQYF.

This clonotype was recorded at least ten times. The J gene is TRBJ2-7, the V gene TRBV27; no firm D call. Germline CDR1 reads MNHEY; CDR2 reads SMNVEV (reference sequence). V lost 3 bases and J lost 0, with 12 bases in between. This CDR3 region has 15 residues. In DNA form, the CDR3 reads TGTGCCAGCAGTTTGCAGGCCGCCCGCTCCTACGAGCAGTACTTC. This translates into CASSLQAARSYEQYF.

The sample holds many counts of this clonotype. The chain combines TRBV11-2 with TRBJ2-3; 10 positions agree with TRBD1. The germline CDR1 and CDR2 sequences are SGHAT and FQNNGV. The CDR3 totals 14 residues. Germline trimming cut 2 bases from V and 8 bases from J; bases unmatched to any gene: 4. The CDR3 coding sequence is TGTGCCAGCAGCTTAATCCGGACAGGGGGTACGCAGTATTTT. It codes for CASSLIRTGGTQYF.

The chain recombines TRBV15 with TRBJ2-7, with D tentatively TRBD1 (6 bases). Trimming cost V 4 bases and J 6 bases, with 10 bases left between them. The CDR3 has 12 amino acids. Germline CDR1 and CDR2: LNHNV and YYDKDF (reference sequence). Here the CDR3 reads CATSKQGTEQYF. The CDR3 DNA sequence: TGTGCCACCAGCAAACAGGGTACCGAGCAGTACTTC.

The sample holds many counts of this clonotype. This sequence joins TRBV12-3 or TRBV12-4 and TRBJ1-3; 11 positions match TRBD1. Trimming cost V 7 bases and J 4 bases; bases outside gene matches: 3. The CDR3 covers 14 residues. CDR3 protein: CASKRTGGGNTIYF. In DNA form, the CDR3 reads TGTGCCAGCAAGAGGACAGGGGGCGGAAACACCATATATTTT.

This clonotype was seen repeatedly, ten times or more. The chain couples TRBV5-1 to TRBJ2-7, with D uncertain. CDR3 length: 14 residues. V lost 6 bases and J 3 bases, leaving 16 bases between the germline ends. Germline loops: CDR1 SGHRS, CDR2 YFSETQ. The CDR3 sequence is CASTTTASSYEQYF. CDR3 coding DNA: TGCGCCAGCACCACCACAGCCTCAAGCTACGAGCAGTACTTC.

This clonotype was picked up many times. This chain joins TRBV2 and TRBJ2-7, with TRBD2 identical over 11 bases. The V segment lost 5 bases and the J segment 3 bases; nucleotides outside the gene matches: 3. Germline CDR1 and CDR2: SNHLY and FYNNEI. The CDR3 covers 14 residues. The CDR3 coding sequence is TGTGCCAGCAGTCTACTAGCGGGGGACTACGAGCAGTACTTC. This gives the protein CASSLLAGDYEQYF. Drawing the rest from reference TRBV2 and TRBJ2-7, the complete variable domain is EPEVTQTPSHQVTQMGQEVILRCVPISNHLYFYWYRQILGQKVEFLVSFYNNEISEKSEIFDDQFSVERPDGSNFTLKIRSTKLEDSAMYFCASSLLAGDYEQYFGPGTRLTVT.

This clonotype was found many times. V usage is TRBV7-3 and J usage is TRBJ2-1; 9 positions agree with TRBD2. Germline CDR1 and CDR2: SGHTA and FQGTGA. The J segment lost 1 base and the V segment lost 2 bases, leaving 6 bases of the junction unmatched. This CDR3 spans 17 amino acids. In DNA form, the CDR3 reads TGTGCCAGCAGCTTATTAGCGGGAGTTGGGTCCTACAATGAGCAGTTCTTC. Translated: CASSLLAGVGSYNEQFF.

The chain uses TRBV19 and TRBJ2-7; TRBD1 agrees at 11 bases. The CDR3 contains 14 residues. CDR1 and CDR2 from the germline V gene are LNHDA and SQIVND (reference sequence). J gave up 6 bases and V 5 bases, and 6 bases lay outside the gene matches. Here the CDR3 reads CASSLGQGAVEQYF. CDR3 in DNA: TGTGCCAGTAGTCTCGGACAGGGGGCAGTCGAGCAGTACTTC.

Many counts were recorded for this clonotype. The V call is TRBV20-1, the J call TRBJ2-7; 11 nucleotides align to TRBD2. CDR3 length: 14 amino acids. Germline V gene data show CDR1 as DFQATT and CDR2 as SNEGSKA (reference sequence). Trimming removed 6 bases from V and 3 bases from J; junction bases left unmatched: 7. This CDR3 reads CSAASSGRIYEQYF. Here the CDR3 DNA reads TGCAGTGCCGCTTCTAGCGGGAGGATCTACGAGCAGTACTTC.

This clonotype was counted at least ten times. Compared with germline, one end of the junction differs, possibly owing to a read error. J is TRBJ2-3 and V is TRBV2; TRBD1 agrees at 7 bases. The CDR3 runs 14 residues. CDR1 is SNHLY, CDR2 FYNNEI, per germline. CDR3 protein: CASKDRVRTNTQYF. The DNA for the CDR3 is TGTGCCAGCAAAGACAGGGTTCGCACAAATACGCAGTATTTT.

The CDR3 DNA reads as TGCGCCAGCAGCCCACCCGGGCGGGAGGGCCATGGCGAGCAGTACTTC. Translating gives CASSPPGREGHGEQYF. The chain joins TRBV4-1 to TRBJ2-7; TRBD2 matches at 9 bases. This CDR3 is built from 16 residues. Losses at the gene ends were 4 bases for V and 6 bases for J; bases not matched to a gene: 13. Germline V CDR1 and CDR2: MGHRA, YSYEKL.